The clone carrying this T cell receptor beta chain has just a few counts. Its antigen is not known. Germline lookup yields CDR1 SGHTA and CDR2 FQGNSA. The CDR3 loop spans 14 amino acids. Losses at the gene ends were 5 bases for V and 3 bases for J; bases not matched to a gene: 5. The data were taken from a study of blood T cells in healthy people across ages. Sample-barcoded 5' priming and a J-beta primer mix drove a second PCR of roughly 7 to 11 cycles. TCRdb reprocessed the 5' RACE reads via MiXCR and lists one record per CDR3 protein. The sample consists of roughly 2 million distinct CDR3 sequences, about 50% of them appearing once. Study-wide results and caveats: Conclusively comparing naive with antigen-experienced cells was impossible with unsorted PBMCs. Relative to aged donors, long-lived donors carried more naive CD4+ cells and displayed higher diversity.

The J gene is TRBJ2-7, the V gene TRBV7-2, with TRBD1 identical over 9 bases. Sequenced: blood. The TCR sequence derives from a woman between 40 and 50 years old in good health. The DNA of the CDR3 is TGTGCCAGCAGCCCGGACAGGGGCAACTACGAGCAGTACTTC. Protein sequence: CASSPDRGNYEQYF.